These T cell receptor beta chains were read from a single sample in a study of T cells expressing NK-cell markers. Reprocessing the 5' RACE reads, TCRdb reports a single entry for every CDR3 protein and omits DNA. The sample data list some 450,000 distinct CDR3 sequences. The sequencing input was blood T cells: a sorted CD56 or NKG2C T cell subset, CD4+ or CD8+ T cells, or bulk PBMC T cells (not recorded which). The origin of the receptors is a woman between 18 and 69 years old in good health. Both conserved end residues are part of each CDR3.

>TRBV27|TRBJ2-2
CASRPPTTGELFF
>TRBV12-3/TRBV12-4|TRBJ2-1
CASRRTSVYNEQFF
>TRBV28|TRBJ2-3
CASNAQGSTDTQYF
>TRBV20-1|TRBJ2-3
CSPLRRAATDTQYF
>TRBV7-9|TRBJ1-4
CASSLVKHEKLFF
>TRBV19|TRBJ2-1
CASSTQAGGLNEQFF
>TRBV7-2|TRBJ1-1
CASSFDRGDTEAFF
>TRBV5-4|TRBJ2-2
CASSPRPLGTGELFF
>TRBV20-1|TRBJ2-2
CSASRTSNTGELFF
>TRBV6-5|TRBJ2-7
CASSYPSGGTYEQYF
>TRBV20-1|TRBJ2-2
CSASAGSANTGELFF
>TRBV12-3/TRBV12-4|TRBJ2-5
CASSFQPGEETQYF